These 23 T cell receptor beta chains were sequenced from one sample in a study of T cells in localized non-small cell lung cancer. Libraries were prepared by immunoSEQ multiplex PCR; TCRdb keeps only in-frame clonotypes and omits some of them. Counted here are 60,000 to 85,000 clones, roughly nine tenths occurring once; the ten biggest clones make up 20% to 25%. This specimen consisted of peripheral blood, obtained before any cancer treatment. The receptors derive from a male donor at least 60 years old with stage III squamous cell lung carcinoma.

The chain carries TRBV11-2 and TRBJ1-3; no clear D. CDR3 length: 13 amino acids. The V end lost 1 base, the J end lost 4 bases, and 5 bases lay between the germline ends. Germline CDR1 reads SGHAT; CDR2 reads FQNNGV. CDR3 amino acids: CASSLVWGNTIYF. In nucleotides, the CDR3 is TGTGCCAGCAGCTTAGTGTGGGGAAACACCATATATTTT. Full variable domain (rest looked up from reference TRBV11-2 and TRBJ1-3): EAGVAQSPRYKIIEKRQSVAFWCNPISGHATLYWYQQILGQGPKLLIQFQNNGVVDDSQLPKDRFSAERLKGVDSTLKIQPAKLEDSAVYLCASSLVWGNTIYFGEGSWLTVV.

The chain couples TRBV5-4 to TRBJ1-2; D is ambiguous. This CDR3 has 13 residues. Germline values: CDR1 SGHNT, CDR2 YYREEE (reference sequence). V gave up 6 bases and J gave up 1 base, with 10 bases separating them. CDR3 loop: CASKENLNYGYTF. Written as DNA, the CDR3 is TGTGCCAGCAAAGAGAACCTTAACTATGGCTACACCTTC. Full variable domain (rest looked up from reference TRBV5-4 and TRBJ1-2): ETGVTQSPTHLIKTRGQQVTLRCSSQSGHNTVSWYQQALGQGPQFIFQYYREEENGRGNFPPRFSGLQFPNYSSELNVNALELDDSALYLCASKENLNYGYTFGSGTRLTVV.

The count of this clone is one. The rearrangement uses TRBV7-2 and TRBJ1-1; D not resolved. Germline CDR1 reads SGHTA; CDR2 reads FQGNSA. CDR3 length: 14 amino acids. Trimming pared 2 bases from V and 1 base from J, leaving 8 bases between. The chain's CDR3 is CASSLKRQNTEAFF. The CDR3 nucleotides read TGTGCCAGCAGCTTAAAGCGCCAGAACACTGAAGCTTTCTTT.

This sequence joins TRBV6-5 and TRBJ1-1; TRBD1 matches at 8 bases. This CDR3 is built from 15 residues. From germline, CDR1 is MNHEY and CDR2 SVGAGI. Trimming at V came to 4 bases and at J to 3 bases, leaving 7 bases not matched to a gene. The CDR3, as DNA: TGTGCCAGCAGTTCGGACGGGACAGGAGACACTGAAGCTTTCTTT. This translates into CASSSDGTGDTEAFF.

J is TRBJ1-4 and V is TRBV13; possible D gene TRBD1, 5 bases. Germline V gene lookup returns CDR1 PRHDT and CDR2 FYEKMQ (reference sequence). The V and J ends lost 2 bases and 8 bases respectively, with 12 bases between them. This CDR3 comprises 14 residues. The CDR3 protein is CASSLRQGGEKLFF. The CDR3 region has the DNA TGTGCCAGCAGCTTACGCCAGGGTGGGGAAAAACTGTTTTTT.

The rearrangement joins TRBV7-9 to TRBJ1-2, with D unresolved. CDR3 size: 14 residues. Deletions cut 2 bases from V and 9 bases from J, with 16 bases between. Germline CDR1 and CDR2: SEHNR and FQNEAQ (reference sequence). Here the CDR3 reads CASSLWADPASYTF. CDR3 sequence (DNA): TGTGCCAGCAGCTTATGGGCCGACCCTGCGAGCTACACCTTC.

The chain carries TRBV18 and TRBJ2-7; no definite D call. V lost 3 bases, J lost 0 bases, and 15 bases lay in between. CDR3 size: 16 residues. Germline-derived CDR1 and CDR2 are KGHSH and LQKENI. CDR3 protein: CASSPMQDPCSYEQYV. The CDR3 DNA reads as TGTGCCAGCTCACCTATGCAGGACCCCTGCTCCTACGAGCAGTACGTC.

This chain joins TRBV7-8 and TRBJ2-5, with D perhaps matching TRBD2 (6 bases). Germline-derived CDR1 and CDR2 are SGHVS and FQNEAQ. The V gene lost 3 bases and the J gene lost 1 base, with 15 bases spanning the gap. CDR3 size: 16 residues. Written as DNA, the CDR3 is TGTGCCAGCAGCTTCAGTAGCGGCTCCCGCCAAGAGACCCAGTACTTC. Translating it yields CASSFSSGSRQETQYF.

The chain joins TRBV11-2 to TRBJ2-4; tentative D call: TRBD2 (6 bases). This CDR3 is 15 amino acids long. Germline CDR1 reads SGHAT; CDR2 reads FQNNGV. Trimming left V 0 bases short and J 1 base short, with 7 bases between. CDR3 protein: CASSLELAAKNIQYF. CDR3 DNA sequence: TGTGCCAGCAGCTTAGAACTAGCTGCCAAAAACATTCAGTACTTC.

The CDR3 DNA is TGTGCCAGCAGTGAATTCGGGGGCGGGGAGCTGTTTTTT. It specifies CASSEFGGGELFF. The chain uses TRBV25-1 and TRBJ2-2; possible D gene TRBD2, 6 bases. Trimming took off 1 base at V and 7 bases at J, with 7 bases between the two ends. CDR1 MGHDK and CDR2 SYGVNS come from the germline V gene. The CDR3 spans 13 residues.

The gene calls are TRBV5-8 and TRBJ1-3; the D is unclear. The CDR3 totals 15 residues. The V and J ends lost 2 bases and 4 bases respectively, with 13 bases between them. Germline V gene data show CDR1 as SGHTS and CDR2 as YDEGEE. The CDR3 sequence is CASSFSGGHGNTIYF. The CDR3, as DNA: TGTGCCAGCAGCTTTAGTGGAGGGCACGGAAACACCATATATTTT.

The chain combines TRBV30 with TRBJ2-3; TRBD2 agrees at 9 bases. Germline CDR1 GTSNPN, CDR2 SVGIG (reference sequence). The J segment lost 3 bases and the V segment lost 1 base, leaving 8 bases of the junction unmatched. The CDR3 sequence is 16 residues long. As DNA, the CDR3 is TGTGCCTGGAGTGGGACCGGACTAGCGTCTACAGATACGCAGTATTTT. Protein sequence: CAWSGTGLASTDTQYF.

This clone was seen just once. This chain uses TRBV28 with TRBJ1-4, with TRBD1 matching 8 bases. This CDR3 contains 15 residues. CDR1 is MDHEN and CDR2 is SYDVKM in the germline V gene. V lost 4 bases and J lost 4; bases outside the gene matches: 5. The CDR3 region is CASSSGQGRNEKLFF. For the CDR3, the DNA is TGTGCCAGCAGTTCCGGACAGGGCCGTAATGAAAAACTGTTTTTT.

V is TRBV28 and J is TRBJ1-6, with D hard to call. Germline-derived CDR1 and CDR2 are MDHEN and SYDVKM. The CDR3 runs 13 residues. Trimming stripped 6 bases from V and 10 bases from J, with 13 bases between. The CDR3: CASSPWKGSPLHF. CDR3 coding DNA: TGTGCCAGCAGCCCCTGGAAGGGATCACCCCTCCACTTT.

The gene calls are TRBV6-5 and TRBJ2-7; possibly TRBD1 or TRBD2 for D (5 bases each). The V end lost 5 bases, the J end lost 0 bases, and 11 bases lay between the germline ends. Germline V CDR1 and CDR2: MNHEY, SVGAGI. The CDR3 spans 14 residues. The CDR3 coding sequence is TGTGCCAGCAGTCGGGGCCCTCCCTCCTACGAGCAGTACTTC. This codes for CASSRGPPSYEQYF.

This clone came up once. This chain joins TRBV18 and TRBJ2-1; D is undetermined. There are 13 residues in the CDR3. CDR1 is KGHSH, CDR2 LQKENI, per germline. V was clipped by 6 bases and J by 10 bases, with 16 bases between them. In DNA form, the CDR3 reads TGTGCCAGCTCTCCCTCCTCGGTTGGGGAGCAGTTCTTC. Amino acid sequence: CASSPSSVGEQFF.

V is TRBV5-1 and J is TRBJ2-2, with a tentative D call TRBD1 (5 bases). The CDR3 consists of 15 residues. The V and J ends lost 0 bases and 2 bases respectively, with 8 bases between them. The germline CDR1 and CDR2 sequences are SGHRS and YFSETQ. The CDR3 sequence: CASSLGDSNTGELFF. CDR3 DNA: TGCGCCAGCAGCTTGGGCGACAGTAACACCGGGGAGCTGTTTTTT. The whole variable domain, filled in from reference TRBV5-1 and TRBJ2-2, reads KAGVTQTPRYLIKTRGQQVTLSCSPISGHRSVSWYQQTPGQGLQFLFEYFSETQRNKGNFPGRFSGRQFSNSRSEMNVSTLELGDSALYLCASSLGDSNTGELFFGEGSRLTVL.

This rearrangement joins TRBV4-1 to TRBJ1-1; D is uncertain. Trimming took off 1 base at V and 2 bases at J, with 8 bases between the two ends. CDR1 and CDR2 (germline): MGHRA, YSYEKL. CDR3 length equals 14 residues. The CDR3 sequence: CASSQVVTNTEAFF. The CDR3 nucleotides are TGCGCCAGCAGCCAAGTGGTAACCAACACTGAAGCTTTCTTT.

This rearrangement joins TRBV7-9 to TRBJ2-3; D is undetermined. Germline CDR1 is SEHNR and CDR2 is FQNEAQ (reference sequence). The V and J ends lost 2 bases and 6 bases respectively, with 12 bases between them. The CDR3 runs 14 residues. The CDR3 nucleotides are TGTGCCAGCAGCTTAAAAGGTGGGGTGGATACGCAGTATTTT. This codes for CASSLKGGVDTQYF.

This chain joins TRBV6-1 and TRBJ1-1; D may be TRBD1 (5 bases). The CDR3 length is 11 residues. Deletions cut 5 bases from V and 8 bases from J, with 9 bases between. The germline V gene encodes CDR1 MNHNS and CDR2 SASEGT. The CDR3 DNA reads TGTGCCAGCAGTTCCGGGACCGAAGCTTTCTTT. Encoded protein: CASSSGTEAFF.

The rearrangement uses TRBV7-2 and TRBJ2-7; D call uncertain. The length of the CDR3 is 13 residues. Per the germline V gene, CDR1 is SGHTA and CDR2 is FQGNSA. The V and J ends lost 1 base and 4 bases respectively, with 8 bases between them. The CDR3 region is CASSLGSPYEQYF. The CDR3 DNA sequence: TGTGCCAGCAGCTTAGGCAGTCCGTACGAGCAGTACTTC.

The rearrangement uses TRBV7-2 and TRBJ1-4, with D unresolved. V dropped 5 bases and J dropped 5 bases, with 12 bases sitting between them. This CDR3 has 14 amino acids. Germline V gives CDR1 SGHTA, CDR2 FQGNSA. CDR3 protein: CASSRWTANEKLFF. The CDR3 coding sequence is TGTGCCAGCAGCCGCTGGACTGCCAATGAAAAACTGTTTTTT.

The CDR3: CASSLAKGQGRDEQFF. The CDR3 DNA reads TGTGCCAGCAGCTTAGCAAAGGGACAGGGGAGGGATGAGCAGTTCTTC. The rearrangement links TRBV7-9 to TRBJ2-1; the match to TRBD1 covers 10 bases. With V trimmed by 0 bases and J by 8 bases, 7 bases remained unmatched. The CDR3 sequence is 16 residues long. Germline V gene sequence: CDR1 SEHNR, CDR2 FQNEAQ (reference sequence).